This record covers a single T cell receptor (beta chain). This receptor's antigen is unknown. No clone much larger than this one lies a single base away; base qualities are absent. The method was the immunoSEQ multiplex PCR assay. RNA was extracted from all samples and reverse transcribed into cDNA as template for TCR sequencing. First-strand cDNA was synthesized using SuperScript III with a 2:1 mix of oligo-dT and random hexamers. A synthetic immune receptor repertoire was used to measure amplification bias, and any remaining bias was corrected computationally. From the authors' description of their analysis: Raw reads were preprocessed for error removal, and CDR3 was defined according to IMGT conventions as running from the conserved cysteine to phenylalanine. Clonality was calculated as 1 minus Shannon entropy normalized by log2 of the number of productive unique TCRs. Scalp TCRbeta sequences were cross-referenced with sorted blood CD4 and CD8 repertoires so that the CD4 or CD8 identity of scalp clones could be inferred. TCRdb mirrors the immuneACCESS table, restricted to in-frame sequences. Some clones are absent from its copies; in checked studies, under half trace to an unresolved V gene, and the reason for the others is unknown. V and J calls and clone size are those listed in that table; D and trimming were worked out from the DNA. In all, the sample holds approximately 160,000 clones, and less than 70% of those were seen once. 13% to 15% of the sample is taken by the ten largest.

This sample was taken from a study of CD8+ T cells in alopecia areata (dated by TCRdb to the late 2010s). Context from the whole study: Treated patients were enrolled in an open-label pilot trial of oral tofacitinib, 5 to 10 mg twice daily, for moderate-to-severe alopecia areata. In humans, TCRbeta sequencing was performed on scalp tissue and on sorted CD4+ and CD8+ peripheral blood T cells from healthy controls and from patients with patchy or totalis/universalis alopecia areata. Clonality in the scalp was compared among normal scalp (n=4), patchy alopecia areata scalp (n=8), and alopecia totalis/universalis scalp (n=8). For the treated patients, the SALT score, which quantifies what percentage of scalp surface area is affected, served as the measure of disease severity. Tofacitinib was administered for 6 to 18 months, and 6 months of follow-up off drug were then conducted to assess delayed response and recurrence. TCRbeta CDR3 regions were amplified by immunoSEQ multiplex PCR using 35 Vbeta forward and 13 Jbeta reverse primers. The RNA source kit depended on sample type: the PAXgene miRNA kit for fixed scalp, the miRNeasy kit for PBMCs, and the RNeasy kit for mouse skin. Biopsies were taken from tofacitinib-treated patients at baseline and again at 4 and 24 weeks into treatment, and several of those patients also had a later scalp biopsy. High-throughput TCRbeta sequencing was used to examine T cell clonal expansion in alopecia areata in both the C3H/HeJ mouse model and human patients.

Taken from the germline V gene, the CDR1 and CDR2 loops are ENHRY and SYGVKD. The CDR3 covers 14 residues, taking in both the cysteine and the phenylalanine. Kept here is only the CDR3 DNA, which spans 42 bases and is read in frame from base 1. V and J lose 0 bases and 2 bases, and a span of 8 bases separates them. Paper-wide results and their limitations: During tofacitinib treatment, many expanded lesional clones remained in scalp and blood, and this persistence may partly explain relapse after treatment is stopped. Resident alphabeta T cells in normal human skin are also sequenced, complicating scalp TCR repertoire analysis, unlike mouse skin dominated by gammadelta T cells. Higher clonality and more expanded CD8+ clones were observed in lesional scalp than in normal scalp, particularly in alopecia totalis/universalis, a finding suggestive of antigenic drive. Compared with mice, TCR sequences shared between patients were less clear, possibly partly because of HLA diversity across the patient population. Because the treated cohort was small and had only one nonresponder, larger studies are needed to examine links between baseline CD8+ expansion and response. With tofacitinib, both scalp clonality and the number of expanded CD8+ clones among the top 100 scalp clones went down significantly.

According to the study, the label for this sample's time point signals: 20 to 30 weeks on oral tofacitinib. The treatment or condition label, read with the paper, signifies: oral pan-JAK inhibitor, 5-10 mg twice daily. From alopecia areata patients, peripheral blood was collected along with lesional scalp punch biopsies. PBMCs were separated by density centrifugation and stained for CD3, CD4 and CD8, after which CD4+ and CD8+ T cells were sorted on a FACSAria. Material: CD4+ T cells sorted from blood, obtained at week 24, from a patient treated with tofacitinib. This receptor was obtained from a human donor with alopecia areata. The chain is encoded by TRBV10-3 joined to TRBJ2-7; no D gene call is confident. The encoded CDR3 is CAISESLVPYEQYF. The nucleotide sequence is TGTGCCATCAGTGAGTCGCTAGTTCCCTACGAGCAGTACTTC.